This paragraph covers one T cell receptor (beta chain) sequence. As yet, its antigen is unknown. This sample was taken from a study of CD8 T cells in Susac syndrome. Study-level findings and limits: The authors found no clonal expansion in Susac syndrome CD4+ T cell repertoires.

RNA amounts of roughly 0.45 to 1 ug underwent reverse transcription with random hexamers. TCRdb re-called the immunoSEQ multiplex PCR reads with MiXCR, one entry per CDR3 protein. The table lists around 71,000 distinct CDR3 sequences, 93% of them singletons. The sample comprised CD4+ T cells from PBMCs. The receptor's source is a human donor with Susac syndrome.

The CDR3 here is CSTLVGRTEAFF. Here the CDR3 DNA reads TGCAGTACTCTGGTGGGGCGGACTGAAGCTTTCTTT. This chain uses TRBV20-1 with TRBJ1-1, with D possibly being TRBD1 (5 bases). Between the trimmed V and J ends, which lost 8 bases and 5 bases, there was a span of 15 bases. The germline gives CDR1 DFQATT, CDR2 SNEGSKA (reference sequence). This CDR3 has 12 amino acids.